The rows below give T cell receptor beta chains drawn from one sample of a study of T cells in Graves' hyperthyroidism and ophthalmopathy. One entry per CDR3 protein results from TCRdb running MiXCR on the multiplex PCR reads. The table lists roughly 560,000 distinct CDR3 sequences, roughly 14% of them singletons, with 3.5% to 4.5% in the top ten. Sequenced material: blood. The receptor set was obtained from a woman aged 40 to 50 with Graves' ophthalmopathy. Both conserved end residues are part of each CDR3. A D gene is named only where the DNA matches it firmly. The size entry gives once, few or many counts, or a class when the clone is expanded.

CASSEPRGASYEQYF	TGTGCCAGCAGTGAACCGCGGGGGGCCAGCTACGAGCAGTACTTC	once	TRBV27	TRBD2	TRBJ2-7
CSARDRSSGDIQYF	TGCAGTGCTAGAGATCGGTCGAGCGGGGACATTCAGTACTTC	many	TRBV20-1	TRBD2	TRBJ2-4
CSARASRTVDGYTF	TGCAGTGCTAGAGCTAGCAGGACGGTCGATGGCTACACCTTC	many	TRBV20-1	NA	TRBJ1-2
CASSRGQGGEQETQYF	TGTGCCAGCAGCCGCGGACAGGGCGGGGAGCAAGAGACCCAGTACTTC	many	TRBV7-2	TRBD1	TRBJ2-5
CAWRQGLGSPLHF	TGTGCCTGGAGACAGGGCCTGGGGTCACCCCTCCACTTT	many	TRBV30	NA	TRBJ1-6
CASSPTGAVTEAFF	TGTGCCAGCAGCCCCACGGGGGCTGTGACTGAAGCTTTCTTT	many	TRBV7-3	NA	TRBJ1-1
CASSHPNQPQHF	TGTGCCAGCAGCCATCCCAATCAGCCCCAGCATTTT	many	TRBV6-1	NA	TRBJ1-5
CASTMAGTEAFF	TGTGCCAGCACTATGGCAGGAACTGAAGCTTTCTTT	many	TRBV2	NA	TRBJ1-1
CSVKGDDTLKNIQYF	TGCAGCGTTAAAGGGGACGACACACTCAAAAACATTCAGTACTTC	many	TRBV29-1	NA	TRBJ2-4
CASSFGQLGTEAFF	TGTGCCAGCAGCTTCGGGCAGTTGGGCACTGAAGCTTTCTTT	many	TRBV7-9	NA	TRBJ1-1
CASSAGGSDYGYTF	TGTGCCAGCAGTGCAGGGGGCTCGGACTATGGCTACACCTTC	many	TRBV25-1	TRBD1	TRBJ1-2
CSASPGTGVSNQPQHF	TGCAGTGCTAGTCCCGGGACAGGGGTCAGCAATCAGCCCCAGCATTTT	many	TRBV20-1	TRBD1	TRBJ1-5